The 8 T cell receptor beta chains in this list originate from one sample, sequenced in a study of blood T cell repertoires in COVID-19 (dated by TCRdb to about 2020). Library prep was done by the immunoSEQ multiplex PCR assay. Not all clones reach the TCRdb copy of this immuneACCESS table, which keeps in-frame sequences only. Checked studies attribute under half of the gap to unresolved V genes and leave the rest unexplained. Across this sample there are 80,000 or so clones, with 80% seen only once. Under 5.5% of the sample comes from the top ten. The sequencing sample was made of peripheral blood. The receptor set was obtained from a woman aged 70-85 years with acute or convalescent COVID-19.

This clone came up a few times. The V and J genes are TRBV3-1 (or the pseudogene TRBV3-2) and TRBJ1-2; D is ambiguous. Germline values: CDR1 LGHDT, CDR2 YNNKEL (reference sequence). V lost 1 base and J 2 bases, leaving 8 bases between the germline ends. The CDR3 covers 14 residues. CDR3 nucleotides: TGTGCCAGCAGCCAAGGACTATCCAACTATGGCTACACCTTC. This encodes CASSQGLSNYGYTF.

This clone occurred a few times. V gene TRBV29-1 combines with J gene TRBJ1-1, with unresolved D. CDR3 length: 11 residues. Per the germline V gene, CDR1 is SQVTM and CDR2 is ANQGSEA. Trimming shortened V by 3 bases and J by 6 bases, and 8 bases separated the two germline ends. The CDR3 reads CSVEDSAEAFF. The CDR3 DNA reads TGCAGCGTTGAGGACTCGGCTGAAGCTTTCTTT.

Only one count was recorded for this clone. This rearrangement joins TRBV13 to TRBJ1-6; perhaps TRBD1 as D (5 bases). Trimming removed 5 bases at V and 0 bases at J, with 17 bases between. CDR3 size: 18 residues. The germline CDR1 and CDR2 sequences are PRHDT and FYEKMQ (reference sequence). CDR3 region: CASSHGAGGSSYNSPLHF. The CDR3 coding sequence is TGTGCCAGCAGCCACGGGGCGGGCGGGAGCTCCTATAATTCACCCCTCCACTTT.

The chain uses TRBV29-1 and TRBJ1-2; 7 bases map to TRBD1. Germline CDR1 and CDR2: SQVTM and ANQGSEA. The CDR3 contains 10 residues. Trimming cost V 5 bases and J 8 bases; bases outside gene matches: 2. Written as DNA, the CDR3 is TGCAGCGTTACAGGGGAAGGCTACACCTTC. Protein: CSVTGEGYTF.

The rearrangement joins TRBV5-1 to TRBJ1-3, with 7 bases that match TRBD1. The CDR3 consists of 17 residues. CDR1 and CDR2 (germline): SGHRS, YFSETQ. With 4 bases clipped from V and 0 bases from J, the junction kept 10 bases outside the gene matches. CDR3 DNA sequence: TGCGCCAGCAGCCCTGGCGGTGCAGGGGGCTCTGGAAACACCATATATTTT. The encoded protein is CASSPGGAGGSGNTIYF.

CDR3 loop: CASRGPYGGYNEQFF. CDR3 bases: TGTGCCAGCAGGGGTCCGTACGGGGGCTACAATGAGCAGTTCTTC. This chain connects TRBV7-8 to TRBJ2-1, with a possible D match to TRBD2 (6 bases). CDR3 length equals 15 residues. Trimming stripped 6 bases from V and 3 bases from J, with 15 bases between. Germline V lookup: CDR1 SGHVS, CDR2 FQNEAQ.

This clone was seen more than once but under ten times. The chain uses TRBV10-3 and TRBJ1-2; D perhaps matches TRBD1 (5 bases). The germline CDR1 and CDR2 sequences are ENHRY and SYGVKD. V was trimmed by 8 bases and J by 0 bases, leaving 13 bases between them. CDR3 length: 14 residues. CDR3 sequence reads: CAIGSDSPNYGYTF. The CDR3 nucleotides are TGTGCCATCGGGTCCGACAGCCCTAACTATGGCTACACCTTC.

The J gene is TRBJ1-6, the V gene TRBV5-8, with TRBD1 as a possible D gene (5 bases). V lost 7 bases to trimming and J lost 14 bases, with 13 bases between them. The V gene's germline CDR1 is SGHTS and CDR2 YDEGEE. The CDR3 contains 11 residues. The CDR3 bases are TGTGCCAGCTTCCCCGGAGGGGCCCTCCACTTT. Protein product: CASFPGGALHF. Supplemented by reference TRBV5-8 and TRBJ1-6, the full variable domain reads EAGVTQSPTHLIKTRGQQATLRCSPISGHTSVYWYQQALGLGLQFLLWYDEGEERNRGNFPPRFSGRQFPNYSSELNVNALELEDSALYLCASFPGGALHFGNGTRLTVT.